The following is a TCR beta chain sequence with its context. What it recognizes is unknown. The CDR3 consists of 15 residues. Germline V gives CDR1 SGHNT, CDR2 YYREEE (reference sequence). The J segment lost 3 bases and the V segment lost 3 bases, leaving 3 bases of the junction unmatched. This entry belongs to a study of siplizumab effects on memory and regulatory T cells. General observations from the study: Mapping to unstimulated subsets was achieved for only a minor fraction of alloreactive clones. Alloreactive sequences tracing back to unstimulated CD4+ memory cells fell significantly with siplizumab.

Profiled with immunoSEQ multiplex PCR; TCRdb holds only in-frame clones, not every one. The sample yields 100,000 or so clones, more than 85% seen once. The clonotype originates from a human donor in good health. Some clones in this sample may be carry-over from other donors' samples. The chain uses TRBV5-4 and TRBJ2-2; 9 bases map to TRBD1. The sequenced sample consisted of CD4+ T cells sorted from blood. The CDR3 loop reads CASSSGQGYTGELFF. CDR3 coding DNA: TGTGCCAGCAGCTCGGGACAGGGATACACCGGGGAGCTGTTTTTT.